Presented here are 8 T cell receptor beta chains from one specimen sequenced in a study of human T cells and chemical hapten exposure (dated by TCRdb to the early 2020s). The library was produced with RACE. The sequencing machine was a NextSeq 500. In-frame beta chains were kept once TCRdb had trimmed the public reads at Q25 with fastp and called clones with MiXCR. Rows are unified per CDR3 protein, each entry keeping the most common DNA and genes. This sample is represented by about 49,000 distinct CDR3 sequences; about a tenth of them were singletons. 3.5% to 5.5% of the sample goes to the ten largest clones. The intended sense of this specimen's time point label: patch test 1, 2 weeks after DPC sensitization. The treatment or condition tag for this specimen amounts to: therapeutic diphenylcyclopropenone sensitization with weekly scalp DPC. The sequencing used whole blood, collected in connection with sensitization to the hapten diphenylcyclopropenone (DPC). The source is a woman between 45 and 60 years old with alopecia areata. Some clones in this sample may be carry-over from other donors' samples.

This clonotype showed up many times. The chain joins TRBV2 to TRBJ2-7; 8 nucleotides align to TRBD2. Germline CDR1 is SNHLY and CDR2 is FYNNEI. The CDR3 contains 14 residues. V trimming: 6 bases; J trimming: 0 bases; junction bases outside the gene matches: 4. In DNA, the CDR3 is TGTGCCAGCAGACTAGCGGCCAGCTCCTACGAGCAGTACTTC. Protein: CASRLAASSYEQYF.

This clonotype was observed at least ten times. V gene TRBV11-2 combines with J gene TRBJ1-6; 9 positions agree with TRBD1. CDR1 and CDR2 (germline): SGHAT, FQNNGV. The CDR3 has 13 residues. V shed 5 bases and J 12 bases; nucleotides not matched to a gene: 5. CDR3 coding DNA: TGTGCCAGCAGCACAGGGGGCCGGGGACCCCTCCACTTT. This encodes CASSTGGRGPLHF.

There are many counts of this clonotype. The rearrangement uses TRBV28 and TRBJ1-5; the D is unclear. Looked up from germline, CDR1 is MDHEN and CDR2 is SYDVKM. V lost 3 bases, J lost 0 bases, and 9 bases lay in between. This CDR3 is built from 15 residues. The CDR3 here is CASSLSDFSNQPQHF. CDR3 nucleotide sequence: TGTGCCAGCAGTTTGTCAGACTTTAGCAATCAGCCCCAGCATTTT.

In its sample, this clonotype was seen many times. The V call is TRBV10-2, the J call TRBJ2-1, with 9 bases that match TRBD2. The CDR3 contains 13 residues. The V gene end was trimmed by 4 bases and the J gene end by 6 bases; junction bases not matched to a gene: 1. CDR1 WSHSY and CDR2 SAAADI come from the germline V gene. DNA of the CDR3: TGCGCCAGCAGTGTGACTAGCGGCAATGAGCAGTTCTTC. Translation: CASSVTSGNEQFF.

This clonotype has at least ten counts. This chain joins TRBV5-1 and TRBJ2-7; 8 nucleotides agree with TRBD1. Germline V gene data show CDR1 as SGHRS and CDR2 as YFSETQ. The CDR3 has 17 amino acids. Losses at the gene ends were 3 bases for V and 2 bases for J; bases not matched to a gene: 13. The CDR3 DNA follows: TGCGCCAGCAGCTGGGACCTTCGGACAGGGTTGCCCTACGAGCAGTACTTC. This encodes CASSWDLRTGLPYEQYF.

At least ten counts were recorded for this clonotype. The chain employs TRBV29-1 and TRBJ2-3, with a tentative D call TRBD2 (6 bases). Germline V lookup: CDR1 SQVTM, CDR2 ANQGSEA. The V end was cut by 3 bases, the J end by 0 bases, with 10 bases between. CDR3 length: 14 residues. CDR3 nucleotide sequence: TGCAGCGTTGATGCTAGCGTAAGCACAGATACGCAGTATTTT. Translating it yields CSVDASVSTDTQYF.

DNA for the CDR3: TGTGCCGCCAGCACCCAGAGTCCAACTAATGAAAAACTGTTTTTT. Its protein is CAASTQSPTNEKLFF. The chain combines TRBV6-6 with TRBJ1-4, with unresolved D. V was clipped by 11 bases and J by 0 bases, with 16 bases between them. The CDR3 is made up of 15 amino acids. Per the germline V gene, CDR1 is MNHNY and CDR2 is SVGAGI (reference sequence).

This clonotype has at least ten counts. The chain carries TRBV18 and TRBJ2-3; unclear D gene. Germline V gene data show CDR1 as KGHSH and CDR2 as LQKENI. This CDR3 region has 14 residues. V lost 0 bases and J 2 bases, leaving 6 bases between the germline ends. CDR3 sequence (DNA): TGTGCCAGCTCACCACCACCTGCCACAGATACGCAGTATTTT. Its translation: CASSPPPATDTQYF.